The 19 T cell receptor beta chains reported below all come from one sample, sequenced in a study of vaccination and CD4 T cells after COVID-19. Sample time point: late sampling 161 to 241 days after vaccination in three convalescent patients. TCRdb re-analysed the PCR reads in MiXCR, keeping a single row per CDR3 protein. The table shows around 26,000 distinct CDR3 sequences, with around 50% occurring only once. Sequencing used CD4+ T cells from blood, obtained about 7 months after SARS-CoV-2 vaccination. The receptors here all came from a human donor who had recovered from COVID-19.

This clonotype occurred a few times. The genes are TRBV20-1 and TRBJ2-1; 12 bases map to TRBD2. CDR1 and CDR2 (germline): DFQATT, SNEGSKA (reference sequence). After removal of 5 bases from V and 1 base from J, the junction contained 6 bases not matched to a gene. The CDR3 consists of 16 residues. The CDR3 protein is CSAPSGRAGSYNEQFF. Here the CDR3 DNA reads TGCAGTGCTCCTAGCGGGAGGGCCGGGTCCTACAATGAGCAGTTCTTC.

This clonotype came up a few times. The chain employs TRBV7-3 and TRBJ2-3; 12 bases agree with TRBD2. This CDR3 comprises 15 residues. The germline CDR1 and CDR2 sequences are SGHTA and FQGTGA. With V trimmed by 5 bases and J by 5 bases, 5 bases remained unmatched. The CDR3 DNA reads as TGTGCCAGCAGCCTCCAGGGACTAGCGGGAGATACGCAGTATTTT. Residues: CASSLQGLAGDTQYF.

This clonotype was detected only a few times. V and J are TRBV7-2 and TRBJ2-7; D remains unclear. The V and J ends lost 1 base and 3 bases respectively, with 10 bases between them. Germline V CDR1 and CDR2: SGHTA, FQGNSA. There are 14 residues in the CDR3. CDR3 region: CASSLGSMGYEQYF. The CDR3 nucleotides read TGTGCCAGCAGCTTAGGGAGTATGGGCTACGAGCAGTACTTC.

J is TRBJ2-2 and V is TRBV20-1, with TRBD2 identical over 8 bases. From germline, CDR1 is DFQATT and CDR2 SNEGSKA (reference sequence). This CDR3 has 16 amino acids. V shed 5 bases, J shed 10 bases, and the junction held 18 bases outside the gene matches. The CDR3 DNA follows: TGCAGTGCTCCCTTAGGCCGGGCGGGAGGCCCAAAGGAGCTGTTTTTT. Its protein is CSAPLGRAGGPKELFF.

Only a few counts were recorded for this clonotype. The gene calls are TRBV7-2 and TRBJ2-1; 11 positions match TRBD2. The CDR3 covers 15 residues. With 5 bases clipped from V and 7 bases from J, the junction kept 7 bases outside the gene matches. Germline CDR1 and CDR2: SGHTA and FQGNSA. CDR3 region: CASSRGTSGRNEQFF. Written as DNA, the CDR3 is TGTGCCAGCAGCAGAGGGACTAGCGGACGTAATGAGCAGTTCTTC.

There are a few counts of this clonotype. The genes are TRBV2 and TRBJ1-5; D is uncertain. The CDR3 extends over 16 amino acids. Trimming pared 7 bases from V and 0 bases from J, leaving 16 bases between. The germline CDR1 and CDR2 sequences are SNHLY and FYNNEI. The CDR3 DNA sequence: TGTGCCAGCACCCCGTCACTACAGCTTAGCAATCAGCCCCAGCATTTT. Residues: CASTPSLQLSNQPQHF.

V is TRBV27 and J is TRBJ1-5; no reliable D call. CDR1 and CDR2 (germline): MNHEY, SMNVEV (reference sequence). Trimming removed 2 bases from V and 0 bases from J, with 8 bases in between. There are 15 residues in the CDR3. The CDR3 nucleotides are TGTGCCAGCAGTTTAGGGCATCCTAGCAATCAGCCCCAGCATTTT. This encodes CASSLGHPSNQPQHF.

The rearrangement joins TRBV2 to TRBJ2-5; 9 bases are a match to TRBD1. V lost 7 bases and J lost 4; bases outside the gene matches: 7. Germline CDR1 SNHLY, CDR2 FYNNEI. There are 14 residues in the CDR3. CDR3 nucleotides: TGTGCCAGCACTAGACAGGGGGTTGGAGAGACCCAGTACTTC. It encodes CASTRQGVGETQYF.

This clonotype turned up a few times. The V gene is TRBV6-5, the J gene TRBJ1-2; TRBD1 might be the D (5 bases). The V and J ends lost 0 bases and 8 bases respectively, with 10 bases between them. The CDR3 covers 13 residues. Germline assignment: CDR1 MNHEY and CDR2 SVGAGI. The chain's CDR3 is CASSYSGDHGYTF. CDR3 in DNA: TGTGCCAGCAGTTACTCAGGGGATCACGGCTACACCTTC.

The table lists this clonotype with a few counts. The CDR3 DNA follows: TGTGCCAGCAAGAGGGACAGGGTAAACTATGGCTACACCTTC. Translation gives CASKRDRVNYGYTF. The chain carries TRBV6-1 and TRBJ1-2; 9 bases line up with TRBD1. The CDR3 covers 14 residues. Trimming at V came to 7 bases and at J to 2 bases, leaving 5 bases not matched to a gene. Germline CDR1 reads MNHNS; CDR2 reads SASEGT.

Only a few counts were recorded for this clonotype. The V gene is TRBV27, the J gene TRBJ2-5; TRBD2 matches at 12 bases. V was pared by 3 bases and J by 1 base, with 9 bases of the junction left unmatched. Germline CDR1 and CDR2: MNHEY and SMNVEV (reference sequence). This CDR3 is built from 18 residues. The chain's CDR3 is CASSFRLAGVVGQETQYF. The CDR3 region has the DNA TGTGCCAGCAGTTTCAGACTAGCGGGAGTGGTTGGCCAAGAGACCCAGTACTTC.

The rearrangement joins TRBV28 to TRBJ2-7, with D perhaps matching TRBD2 (5 bases). V lost 8 bases, J lost 4 bases, and 18 bases lay in between. This CDR3 is built from 14 residues. CDR1 is MDHEN and CDR2 is SYDVKM in the germline V gene. CDR3 in amino acids: CASGTARGSYEQYF. The CDR3 bases are TGTGCCAGCGGTACCGCACGGGGTTCATACGAGCAGTACTTC.

The J gene is TRBJ2-1, the V gene TRBV20-1, with a weak D call TRBD2 (5 bases). Trimming left V 3 bases short and J 6 bases short, with 15 bases between. The CDR3 covers 14 residues. Looked up from germline, CDR1 is DFQATT and CDR2 is SNEGSKA (reference sequence). CDR3 sequence reads: CSASHPSPLNEQFF. The CDR3 nucleotides are TGCAGTGCTAGCCACCCTAGCCCTCTCAATGAGCAGTTCTTC.

V and J are TRBV7-9 and TRBJ2-5; 7 bases align to TRBD2. The CDR3 loop spans 15 amino acids. J was trimmed by 2 bases and V by 2 bases; bases with no gene match: 5. Germline CDR1 reads SEHNR; CDR2 reads FQNEAQ (reference sequence). CDR3 bases: TGTGCCAGCAGCTTAAATGGGAGGGGACAAGAGACCCAGTACTTC. It translates to CASSLNGRGQETQYF.

The chain combines TRBV6-1 with TRBJ2-3; D is undetermined. The length of the CDR3 is 13 residues. The V and J ends lost 10 bases and 1 base respectively, with 12 bases between them. Germline V gene lookup returns CDR1 MNHNS and CDR2 SASEGT. In DNA, the CDR3 is TGTGCCACCAAACCAGACGGCACAGATACGCAGTATTTT. Translated, it gives CATKPDGTDTQYF.

This clonotype has a handful of counts. The chain is built from TRBV6-1 and TRBJ1-6, with TRBD1 identical over 8 bases. Germline trimming cut 5 bases from V and 7 bases from J; bases unmatched to any gene: 7. The CDR3 is 15 residues long. Per the germline V gene, CDR1 is MNHNS and CDR2 is SASEGT. The CDR3 here is CASSIGQGDNSPLHF. The CDR3 DNA reads TGTGCCAGCAGTATTGGACAGGGTGACAATTCACCCCTCCACTTT.

The V call is TRBV6-1, the J call TRBJ1-1; no clear D. The CDR3 runs to 11 residues. The V end lost 6 bases, the J end lost 12 bases, and 14 bases lay between the germline ends. Germline assignment: CDR1 MNHNS and CDR2 SASEGT. The CDR3 region is CASSSRSTTFF. In DNA form, the CDR3 reads TGTGCCAGCAGCTCCCGATCGACGACTTTCTTT.

V and J are TRBV19 and TRBJ2-7; D is tentatively TRBD1 or TRBD2 (5 bases each). CDR1 and CDR2 (germline): LNHDA, SQIVND (reference sequence). This CDR3 region has 11 residues. V was shortened by 6 bases and J by 3 bases, with 6 bases between the two germline ends. The CDR3 DNA is TGTGCCAGTAGGGGGGACTACGAGCAGTACTTC. Encoded protein: CASRGDYEQYF.

V usage is TRBV19 and J usage is TRBJ2-7; 8 nucleotides agree with TRBD2. CDR1 and CDR2 (germline): LNHDA, SQIVND (reference sequence). This CDR3 has 16 residues. Germline trimming cut 4 bases from V and 0 bases from J; bases unmatched to any gene: 8. The chain's CDR3 is CASSTRTSSNSYEQYF. As DNA, the CDR3 is TGTGCCAGTAGTACACGGACTAGCAGCAACTCCTACGAGCAGTACTTC.